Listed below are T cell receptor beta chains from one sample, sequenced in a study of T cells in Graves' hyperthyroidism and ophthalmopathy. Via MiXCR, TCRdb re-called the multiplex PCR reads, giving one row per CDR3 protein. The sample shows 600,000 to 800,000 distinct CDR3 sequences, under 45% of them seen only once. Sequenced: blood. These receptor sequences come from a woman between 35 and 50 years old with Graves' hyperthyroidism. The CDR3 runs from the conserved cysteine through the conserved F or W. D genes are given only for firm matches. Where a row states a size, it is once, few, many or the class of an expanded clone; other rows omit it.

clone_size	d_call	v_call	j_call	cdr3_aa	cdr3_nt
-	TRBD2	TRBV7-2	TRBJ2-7	CASSYMPGGSYEQYF	TGTGCCAGCAGCTACATGCCGGGGGGCTCCTACGAGCAGTACTTC
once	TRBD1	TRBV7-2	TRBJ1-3	CASSPTGGWDTIYF	TGTGCCAGCAGCCCGACAGGGGGTTGGGACACCATATATTTT
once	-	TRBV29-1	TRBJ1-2	CSVGRSDSGNTF	TGCAGCGTTGGACGGAGCGACTCTGGAAACACCTTC
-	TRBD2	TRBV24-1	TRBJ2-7	CATSAGTPYGRAEQYF	TGTGCCACCAGTGCTGGGACACCCTACGGGAGGGCCGAGCAGTACTTC
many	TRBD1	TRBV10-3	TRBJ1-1	CAIRGTVANTEAFF	TGTGCCATCAGGGGGACAGTGGCGAACACTGAAGCTTTCTTT
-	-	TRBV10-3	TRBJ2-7	CAITGQPDTGELYF	TGTGCCATCACTGGACAGCCGGATACCGGGGAGCTGTACTTC
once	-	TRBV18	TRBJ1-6	CASSPKDRSNSPLHF	TGTGCCAGCTCACCAAAAGACAGGTCCAATTCACCCCTCCACTTT
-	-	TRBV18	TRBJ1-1	CASSLGDNTLREAFF	TGTGCCAGCTCGCTAGGGGACAACACCTTACGTGAAGCTTTCTTT
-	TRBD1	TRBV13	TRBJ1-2	CASSLKQGANYGYTF	TGTGCCAGCAGCCTGAAACAGGGGGCCAACTATGGCTACACCTTC
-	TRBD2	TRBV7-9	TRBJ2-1	CASSTRLAALNEQFF	TGTGCCAGCAGCACCAGACTAGCGGCCCTGAATGAGCAGTTCTTC
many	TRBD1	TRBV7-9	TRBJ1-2	CASSSTGNGYTF	TGTGCCAGCAGCTCGACAGGGAACGGCTACACCTTC
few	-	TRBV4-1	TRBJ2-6	CASGQLGSGANVLTF	TGCGCCAGCGGACAGCTAGGATCTGGGGCCAACGTCCTGACTTTC
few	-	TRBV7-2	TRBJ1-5	CASSTLGVYQPQHF	TGTGCCAGCAGCACCCTAGGGGTTTACCAGCCCCAGCATTTT
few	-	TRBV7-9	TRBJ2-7	CASSQEVGWYEQYF	TGTGCCAGCAGCCAAGAAGTTGGTTGGTACGAGCAGTACTTC
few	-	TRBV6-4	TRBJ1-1	CASRGTAYNTEAFF	TGTGCCAGCCGCGGGACGGCCTACAACACTGAAGCTTTCTTT
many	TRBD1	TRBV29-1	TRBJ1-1	CSGLSGTVNTEAFF	TGCAGCGGGCTGTCCGGGACAGTGAACACTGAAGCTTTCTTT
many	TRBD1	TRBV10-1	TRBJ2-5	CASSFSSTGSQETQYF	TGCGCCAGCAGTTTTTCCTCGACAGGGAGCCAAGAGACCCAGTACTTC
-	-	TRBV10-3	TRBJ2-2	CAISDREGYGELFF	TGTGCCATCAGTGACAGGGAAGGATACGGGGAGCTGTTTTTT
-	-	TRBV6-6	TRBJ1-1	CASGWTFQGTEAFF	TGTGCCAGCGGCTGGACATTTCAAGGAACTGAAGCTTTCTTT
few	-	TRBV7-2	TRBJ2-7	CASSHTAERAYEQYF	TGTGCCAGCAGCCACACCGCGGAGAGGGCCTACGAGCAGTACTTC
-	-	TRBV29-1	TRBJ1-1	CSSRLMNTEAFF	TGCAGCTCCCGACTGATGAACACTGAAGCTTTCTTT
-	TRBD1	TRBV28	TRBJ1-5	CASRTGPSNQPQHF	TGTGCCAGTCGGACAGGGCCAAGCAATCAGCCCCAGCATTTT
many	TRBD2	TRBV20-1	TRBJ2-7	CSATVGGRAYEQYF	TGCAGTGCCACAGTGGGCGGGAGGGCCTACGAGCAGTACTTC
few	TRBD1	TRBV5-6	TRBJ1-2	CASSLQGAHNYGYTF	TGTGCCAGCAGCCTACAGGGGGCGCATAACTATGGCTACACCTTC
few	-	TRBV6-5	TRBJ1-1	CASSIWHENTEAFF	TGTGCCAGCAGTATTTGGCACGAGAACACTGAAGCTTTCTTT
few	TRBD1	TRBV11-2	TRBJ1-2	CASSLGTGVGGYTF	TGTGCCAGCAGCTTAGGGACAGGCGTTGGGGGCTACACCTTC
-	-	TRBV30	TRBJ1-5	CAWSESDQPQHF	TGTGCCTGGAGTGAATCAGATCAGCCCCAGCATTTT
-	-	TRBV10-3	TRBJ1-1	CAISESAGVGNTEAFF	TGTGCCATCAGTGAGTCGGCAGGGGTGGGGAACACTGAAGCTTTCTTT
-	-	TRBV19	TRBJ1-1	CASSIEPRNTEAFF	TGTGCCAGTAGTATAGAACCGAGGAACACTGAAGCTTTCTTT
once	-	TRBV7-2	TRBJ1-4	CASSLSVVGPNEKLFF	TGTGCCAGCAGCTTATCGGTGGTGGGGCCTAATGAAAAACTGTTTTTT
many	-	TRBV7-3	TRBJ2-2	CASSLKAGSGELFF	TGTGCCAGCAGCTTAAAGGCAGGATCCGGGGAGCTGTTTTTT
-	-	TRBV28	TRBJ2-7	CASRHAQGGEQYF	TGTGCCAGCAGGCATGCTCAGGGTGGCGAGCAGTACTTC
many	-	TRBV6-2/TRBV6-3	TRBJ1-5	CASSLTRDQPQHF	TGTGCCAGCAGTCTGACAAGAGATCAGCCCCAGCATTTT
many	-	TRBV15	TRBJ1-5	CATSRIISNQPQHF	TGTGCCACCAGCAGAATAATTAGCAATCAGCCCCAGCATTTT